This TCR beta chain was captured in a study of T cell changes during pregnancy in multiple sclerosis. The CDR3 is made up of 14 amino acids. From germline, CDR1 is SGHTA and CDR2 FQGNSA. With 2 bases removed from V and 4 bases from J, the gap between germline ends came to 11 bases. Repertoires were generated with immunoSEQ multiplex PCR, while TCRdb's copy carries only in-frame clones and drops some. The top ten hold about 1.5% of the sample, which has 65,000 to 85,000 clones, roughly nine tenths seen once. This sequence joins TRBV7-2 and TRBJ1-1; D ambiguous. Sequencing used peripheral blood, obtained after pregnancy. This clonotype originated in a female donor with multiple sclerosis, enrolled in a pregnancy study. CDR3: CASSLIEGSTEAFF. The CDR3 DNA sequence: TGTGCCAGCAGCTTAATTGAAGGGAGCACTGAAGCTTTCTTT.